These T cell receptor beta chains were read from a single sample in a study of T-cell reconstitution after alpha-beta-depleted transplantation in children. TCRdb redid the calling of the PCR reads with MiXCR, one entry per CDR3 protein. The table has hundreds of thousands of distinct CDR3 sequences, 15% to 20% seen once. The specimen comprised PBMCs, mostly from graft donor cells, sampled 360 days after TCRalphabeta/CD19-depleted stem cell transplant. These receptors came from a boy under three years old who had a stem cell transplant for Wiskott-Aldrich syndrome, so the T cells may come from the graft donor. The CDR3 runs from the conserved cysteine through the conserved F or W. D genes are given only for firm matches. The size entry is marked missing in some rows and otherwise reads once, few, many or a size class.

V	size	D	J	CDR3	DNA
TRBV11-3	-	-	TRBJ2-1	CASSLFRRGWGNEQFF	TGTGCCAGCAGCTTATTTAGGAGGGGGTGGGGGAATGAGCAGTTCTTC
TRBV7-7	few	-	TRBJ2-1	CASSLTPDNEQFF	TGTGCCAGCAGCTTAACCCCTGACAATGAGCAGTTCTTC
TRBV20-1	-	TRBD2	TRBJ2-1	CSAIGLGPYNEQFF	TGCAGTGCTATCGGACTAGGGCCCTACAATGAGCAGTTCTTC
TRBV20-1	few	-	TRBJ2-7	CSARDYGNGPSYEQYF	TGCAGTGCTAGAGATTACGGGAACGGGCCCTCCTACGAGCAGTACTTC
TRBV4-1	few	-	TRBJ2-2	CASSHIFGRGNTGELFF	TGCGCCAGCAGCCATATTTTCGGACGGGGGAACACCGGGGAGCTGTTTTTT
TRBV2	-	-	TRBJ2-2	CASSGLPDRTNTGELFF	TGTGCCAGCAGCGGGCTACCGGACAGAACTAACACCGGGGAGCTGTTTTTT
TRBV2	-	TRBD1	TRBJ2-4	CASTDRALAKNIQYF	TGTGCCAGCACGGACAGGGCATTAGCCAAAAACATTCAGTACTTC
TRBV20-1	-	TRBD1	TRBJ2-5	CRAAGTGGAWGKETQYF	TGCAGAGCTGCCGGGACAGGGGGCGCGTGGGGCAAGGAGACCCAGTACTTC
TRBV4-3	few	TRBD2	TRBJ2-2	CASSQDQGSGRANTGELFF	TGCGCCAGCAGCCAAGATCAAGGTAGCGGGAGGGCTAACACCGGGGAGCTGTTTTTT
TRBV24-1	few	-	TRBJ1-2	CATSDFVGRQYTF	TGTGCCACCAGTGATTTTGTAGGACGGCAATACACCTTC
TRBV12-3/TRBV12-4	few	-	TRBJ2-3	CASTAGFTDTQYF	TGTGCCAGCACCGCAGGGTTCACAGATACGCAGTATTTT
TRBV12-3/TRBV12-4	few	-	TRBJ2-1	CASSEGNEQFF	TGTGCCAGCAGCGAAGGCAATGAGCAGTTCTTC
TRBV24-1	few	TRBD2	TRBJ2-1	CATSDQRTSGTRMGSNEQFF	TGTGCCACCAGTGACCAGCGGACTAGCGGGACCCGTATGGGTTCCAATGAGCAGTTCTTC
TRBV12-3/TRBV12-4	-	-	TRBJ2-7	CASSLGPEQYF	TGCGCCAGCAGCTTGGGGCCCGAGCAGTACTTC
TRBV18	-	-	TRBJ2-2	CASSPVEQGELFF	TGTGCCAGCTCACCGGTGGAGCAAGGGGAGCTGTTTTTT
TRBV20-1	-	TRBD1	TRBJ2-5	CSATGQGESQETQYF	TGCAGTGCCACCGGACAGGGGGAAAGTCAAGAGACCCAGTACTTC
TRBV29-1	-	-	TRBJ1-2	CSVDSAGRYGYTF	TGCAGCGTTGATTCCGCAGGGAGGTATGGCTACACCTTC
TRBV12-3/TRBV12-4	many	TRBD2	TRBJ2-1	CASSFLLAGFYNEQFF	TGTGCCAGCAGTTTCCTACTAGCGGGGTTCTACAATGAGCAGTTCTTC
TRBV7-2	-	TRBD2	TRBJ2-7	CASSFTSGGGEQYF	TGTGCCAGCAGCTTCACTAGCGGGGGAGGCGAGCAGTACTTC
TRBV19	few	TRBD2	TRBJ2-7	CASSIDGTSGPYEQYF	TGTGCCAGTAGTATAGATGGCACTAGCGGTCCCTACGAGCAGTACTTC
TRBV5-1	-	TRBD1	TRBJ2-1	CASSPRGQRSYNEQFF	TGCGCCAGCAGCCCGAGGGGACAGCGCTCCTACAATGAGCAGTTCTTC
TRBV5-4	few	-	TRBJ1-6	CASSFSVLAASSYNSPLHF	TGTGCCAGCAGCTTTTCGGTCTTGGCAGCAAGCTCCTATAATTCACCCCTCCACTTT
TRBV20-1	-	-	TRBJ2-7	CSLLGEGSYEQYF	TGCAGTCTCCTGGGGGAAGGATCCTACGAGCAGTACTTC
TRBV12-3/TRBV12-4	many	-	TRBJ1-1	CASSPKGGTEAFF	TGTGCCAGCAGCCCTAAGGGGGGCACTGAAGCTTTCTTT
TRBV7-2	-	TRBD2	TRBJ2-1	CASSLRTSGRYEQFF	TGTGCCAGCAGCTTAAGGACTAGCGGGAGGTATGAGCAGTTCTTC
TRBV4-3	few	-	TRBJ2-3	CASSQDLGDTQYF	TGCGCCAGCAGCCAAGATTTAGGAGATACGCAGTATTTT
TRBV7-6	-	-	TRBJ2-5	CASSLESHQETQYF	TGTGCCAGCAGCTTAGAGTCCCACCAAGAGACCCAGTACTTC
TRBV30	-	TRBD1	TRBJ2-1	CAWSVRGQLYNEQFF	TGTGCCTGGAGTGTAAGGGGACAGCTCTACAATGAGCAGTTCTTC
TRBV5-1	many	-	TRBJ2-7	CASSLDRITYEQYF	TGCGCCAGCAGCTTGGACAGGATAACCTACGAGCAGTACTTC
TRBV18	-	-	TRBJ2-7	CASSRGDYEQYF	TGTGCCAGCTCACGGGGGGACTACGAGCAGTACTTC
TRBV6-6	-	-	TRBJ2-3	CASSYGTDTQYF	TGTGCCAGCAGTTACGGGACAGATACGCAGTATTTT
TRBV4-1	-	-	TRBJ2-6	CASSQDYSLTSGANVLTF	TGCGCCAGCAGCCAAGATTACTCCCTAACCTCTGGGGCCAACGTCCTGACTTTC
TRBV5-1	few	-	TRBJ2-1	CASSLRDKQFF	TGCGCCAGCAGCTTGAGGGACAAGCAGTTCTTC
TRBV4-1	many	-	TRBJ1-1	CASSQEDGVEEGANTEAFF	TGCGCCAGCAGCCAAGAAGATGGGGTGGAAGAAGGGGCGAACACTGAAGCTTTCTTT
TRBV20-1	-	-	TRBJ2-5	CSATRTTGLQETQYF	TGCAGTGCTACTCGGACTACCGGGCTTCAAGAGACCCAGTACTTC
TRBV7-2	many	-	TRBJ2-7	CASSLNPSSYEQYF	TGTGCCAGCAGCTTAAACCCTAGCTCCTACGAGCAGTACTTC
TRBV11-3	many	-	TRBJ2-1	CASSRTEYNEQFF	TGTGCCAGCTCTAGGACAGAGTACAATGAGCAGTTCTTC
TRBV12-3/TRBV12-4	-	-	TRBJ2-5	CASSLPGRGQETQYF	TGTGCCAGCAGTTTACCCGGGAGAGGGCAAGAGACCCAGTACTTC
TRBV12-3/TRBV12-4	few	TRBD2	TRBJ2-5	CASSPRLAGGQPQYF	TGTGCCAGCAGCCCAAGACTAGCGGGAGGGCAACCCCAGTACTTC
TRBV11-2	-	-	TRBJ2-7	CASSLAAGIPYEQYF	TGTGCCAGCAGCTTAGCGGCAGGGATCCCCTACGAGCAGTACTTC
TRBV21-1	-	-	TRBJ2-1	CASRMEREKCSYNEQFF	TGTGCCAGCAGAATGGAGCGGGAGAAATGTTCCTACAATGAGCAGTTCTTC
TRBV5-6	few	-	TRBJ2-5	CASSLIGKQETQYF	TGTGCCAGCAGCTTGATCGGGAAACAAGAGACCCAGTACTTC
TRBV10-3	many	-	TRBJ2-7	CAISEAGYYEQYF	TGTGCCATCAGTGAGGCGGGGTACTACGAGCAGTACTTC
TRBV11-2	few	-	TRBJ2-1	CASGRWGPPNEQFF	TGTGCCAGCGGAAGGTGGGGGCCTCCCAATGAGCAGTTCTTC
TRBV4-3	few	TRBD1	TRBJ2-7	CASSQLGTGVIEQYF	TGCGCCAGCAGCCAACTCGGGACAGGGGTCATCGAGCAGTACTTC
TRBV5-1	-	-	TRBJ2-1	CASTFMDRGNEQFF	TGCGCCAGCACCTTTATGGACAGAGGCAATGAGCAGTTCTTC